This T cell receptor beta chain was documented in a study of read filtering for tumor transcriptome and immune sequencing (dated by TCRdb to the early 2020s). About the study as a whole: Of the patients in the cohort, 17 were male and 14 to 15 were female, and their mean age was around 64 years, with a range of about 47 to 80. By revised international staging, 8 or 9 patients were R-ISS I, over 15 were R-ISS II and roughly seven were R-ISS III. Whole-transcriptome libraries were prepared with the TruSeq RNA Access Library Prep Kit after DNase treatment. TCR-region mapped reads per sample ranged from about 3.5 to 10.27 million with IR-seq versus only roughly 85 to 1,300 with RNA-seq. TCR repertoires obtained by targeted immune repertoire sequencing and by bulk whole-transcriptome sequencing performed on the same bone marrow samples were compared. One main goal was a read-filtering strategy for immune repertoire data, in particular deciding whether clonotypes backed by only one read should be removed. Broad study findings and their caveats: In IR-seq, around four fifths of clonotypes but approximately 3.6% of total reads were represented by single-read clonotypes, whereas in RNA-seq, around 75% of clonotypes and about 40% of reads were represented by single-read clonotypes. When single-read clonotypes were removed, the proportions of shared clonotypes in IR-seq and RNA-seq correlated more strongly. Rather than purified T cells, the sorted CD138-negative fraction was a mixed bone marrow immune population. Clonotypes were captured by IR-seq at much higher depth and more reliably than by RNA-seq, and smaller IR-seq throughput was sufficient for identification of most shared clonotypes.

V gives up 0 bases and J gives up 0 bases, and the segment between their germline ends measures 8 bases. Spanning cysteine to phenylalanine, the CDR3 consists of 16 amino acids. The CDR3 DNA has 48 bases and is translated from base 1. The germline V gene supplies CDR1 MNHEY and CDR2 SVGEGT. Each patient had bone marrow sampled at the time of active disease. Isolation of bone marrow mononuclear cells was performed by Ficoll-Hypaque density gradient centrifugation. To remove myeloma plasma cells, the cells were labeled with CD138 magnetic microbeads on a MACS separator, and CD138-negative cells were then collected by negative selection. Flow cytometry with CD138 antibodies on an Attune NxT was used to check how pure the isolated cells were. Total RNA was extracted using TRIzol reagent and was quantified on a NanoDrop spectrophotometer. Paired RNA-seq and IR-seq were performed on each patient's CD138-negative bone marrow sample.

Starting from approximately 400 ng RNA, TCR libraries were constructed with the Immunoverse kit using molecular barcoded adaptors that cover the alpha/delta and beta/gamma chains. TCR library preparation used the same RNA that was used for transcriptome sequencing. TCR libraries were sequenced on an Illumina HiSeq 4000 with 2 x 150 cycles. In the original analysis: MiXCR aligned TCR reads to human V, D, J and C references and assembled the aligned reads into CDR3 clonotypes, with quality filtering and error correction included. The tcR package in R was used to analyze clonotype counts and gene usage diversity. Raw mapping reads were checked after the RNA-seq reads had been mapped by STAR aligner version 2.5.3a onto the human GRCh37 genome. To test the effect of sequencing depth on detected clonotypes, IR-seq fastq files were randomly downsampled using Seqtk 1.3. TCRdb trimmed the raw reads at Q25, called clones with MiXCR and kept productive beta chains. Duplicate CDR3 protein sequences are folded into a single record with the most common DNA and genes. Clone size and V and J calls follow TCRdb, not the original study. The sample records about 130,000 distinct CDR3 sequences, 10% to 15% of which are singletons. 11% of the sample rests with the top ten.

At least ten counts were recorded for this clonotype. The antigen it binds to is not known. No base-level quality is on record; no much larger clone is a single base apart. The receptor was isolated from a donor aged 40 or over with multiple myeloma. The sequence links TRBV6-2 or TRBV6-3 to TRBJ2-2, and the D gene may be TRBD2, 6 bases matching. Sequenced sample: a population of CD138-negative cells sorted from bone marrow. The cell subset or site label here, explained by the study, means: bone marrow mononuclear cells depleted of CD138+ plasma/myeloma cells by negative magnetic selection. Here the CDR3 is given as CASSYSGGANTGELFF. The DNA sequence follows: TGTGCCAGCAGTTACTCTGGCGGGGCGAACACCGGGGAGCTGTTTTTT.